These 15 T cell receptor beta chains originate from one sample sequenced in a study of blood T cell repertoires in COVID-19. Using immunoSEQ multiplex PCR, the repertoire was profiled, and TCRdb retains in-frame clones only, with some absent. Of over 250,000 clones listed, approximately 90% are singletons. Sequencing was performed on PBMCs or T cells enriched from blood (not recorded which). The receptors come from a woman younger than 30 who had recovered from COVID-19.

The chain employs TRBV28 and TRBJ1-2, with unresolved D. CDR3 length: 12 amino acids. Per the germline V gene, CDR1 is MDHEN and CDR2 is SYDVKM. Trimming removed 5 bases at V and 5 bases at J, with 9 bases between. The DNA for the CDR3 is TGTGCCAGCAGTGATATTCGGTATGGCTACACCTTC. This encodes CASSDIRYGYTF.

The gene calls are TRBV15 and TRBJ2-5; D is perhaps TRBD2 (5 bases). V was shortened by 0 bases and J by 2 bases, with 16 bases between the two germline ends. Germline assignment: CDR1 LNHNV and CDR2 YYDKDF (reference sequence). This CDR3 comprises 17 residues. For the CDR3, the DNA is TGTGCCACCAGCAGAGATTTGACACCCACGGGGCAAGAGACCCAGTACTTC. Translating it yields CATSRDLTPTGQETQYF. The entire variable domain, with the rest obtained from reference TRBV15 and TRBJ2-5, is as follows: DAMVIQNPRYQVTQFGKPVTLSCSQTLNHNVMYWYQQKSSQAPKLLFHYYDKDFNNEADTPDNFQSRRPNTSFCFLDIRSPGLGDTAMYLCATSRDLTPTGQETQYFGPGTRLLVL.

CDR3 in amino acids: CASSQQGLRSGELFF. CDR3 nucleotide sequence: TGCGCCAGCAGCCAGCAGGGACTCAGGAGCGGGGAGCTGTTTTTT. This rearrangement joins TRBV4-1 to TRBJ2-2, with TRBD2 as a possible D gene (6 bases). CDR3 length: 15 residues. V was trimmed by 3 bases and J by 7 bases, leaving 15 bases between them. The germline gives CDR1 MGHRA, CDR2 YSYEKL.

V gene TRBV5-1 combines with J gene TRBJ1-2; D might be TRBD1 (5 bases). This CDR3 region has 14 residues. Germline V gene sequence: CDR1 SGHRS, CDR2 YFSETQ. The V end lost 3 bases, the J end lost 4 bases, and 13 bases lay between the germline ends. Written as DNA, the CDR3 is TGCGCCAGCAGCTCCGACAGAGGCTTCTATGGCTACACCTTC. Translation gives CASSSDRGFYGYTF.

This clone is labeled medium-sized (0.01 to 0.1%). The chain couples TRBV24-1 to TRBJ1-2; 7 positions match TRBD1. CDR1 is KGHDR and CDR2 is SFDVKD in the germline V gene. The V and J ends lost 5 bases and 4 bases, in that order; junction bases with no gene match: 3. The CDR3 loop spans 13 amino acids. The CDR3 protein is CATSARDSYGYTF. CDR3 in DNA: TGTGCCACCAGTGCTCGGGACAGCTATGGCTACACCTTC.

This sequence joins TRBV5-1 and TRBJ2-5, with D tentatively TRBD1 (6 bases). The V and J ends lost 4 bases and 0 bases respectively, with 7 bases between them. The CDR3 has 13 residues. The germline V gene encodes CDR1 SGHRS and CDR2 YFSETQ. CDR3 loop: CASSPGDQETQYF. The CDR3, as DNA: TGCGCCAGCAGCCCAGGGGACCAAGAGACCCAGTACTTC.

V and J are TRBV5-1 and TRBJ1-1; 7 bases fit TRBD1. CDR1 is SGHRS and CDR2 is YFSETQ in the germline V gene. There are 14 residues in the CDR3. After removal of 2 bases from V and 3 bases from J, the junction contained 4 bases not matched to a gene. CDR3 residues: CASSLGGWDTEAFF. The CDR3 DNA reads TGCGCCAGCAGCTTAGGGGGCTGGGACACTGAAGCTTTCTTT.

Regarding this clone: One end of the junction fails to match germline, which may point to a read error. The CDR3 nucleotides read TGTGCCAGCAGCCTAGACCGGACATGGCTGTTTTTT. Protein sequence: CASSLDRTWLFF. This chain connects TRBV11-2 to TRBJ1-4; possible D gene TRBD1, 5 bases. The V gene's germline CDR1 is SGHAT and CDR2 FQNNGV. The CDR3 is 12 residues long.

V and J are TRBV2 and TRBJ2-1, with 7 bases that match TRBD1. Germline CDR1 and CDR2: SNHLY and FYNNEI. With V trimmed by 1 base and J by 9 bases, 9 bases remained unmatched. The CDR3 consists of 15 residues. CDR3: CASSEDRVGGSEQFF. The CDR3, as DNA: TGTGCCAGCAGTGAAGACAGGGTAGGGGGCAGTGAGCAGTTCTTC.

The rearrangement joins TRBV2 to TRBJ2-3; tentative D call: TRBD2 (5 bases). V was shortened by 8 bases and J by 1 base, with 7 bases between the two germline ends. The length of the CDR3 is 12 residues. CDR1 and CDR2 (germline): SNHLY, FYNNEI. Written as DNA, the CDR3 is TGTGCCAGCGCGCGGGGCACAGATACGCAGTATTTT. This translates into CASARGTDTQYF. Variable domain in full (rest from reference TRBV2 and TRBJ2-3): EPEVTQTPSHQVTQMGQEVILRCVPISNHLYFYWYRQILGQKVEFLVSFYNNEISEKSEIFDDQFSVERPDGSNFTLKIRSTKLEDSAMYFCASARGTDTQYFGPGTRLTVL.

The chain employs TRBV3-1 (or the pseudogene TRBV3-2) and TRBJ2-1; 8 nucleotides align to TRBD2. The CDR3 is 14 residues long. Losses at the gene ends were 3 bases for V and 10 bases for J; bases not matched to a gene: 8. The germline gives CDR1 LGHDT, CDR2 YNNKEL (reference sequence). CDR3 amino acids: CASSHGTRSREQFF. For the CDR3, the DNA is TGTGCCAGCAGCCATGGGACTAGGAGTCGGGAGCAGTTCTTC.

The rearrangement joins TRBV5-4 to TRBJ2-1; no firm D call. This CDR3 is 12 amino acids long. Germline V gene sequence: CDR1 SGHNT, CDR2 YYREEE (reference sequence). V lost 0 bases, J lost 9 bases, and 7 bases lay in between. The CDR3 region has the DNA TGTGCCAGCAGCTTGGAGCCCTTTGAGCAGTTCTTC. As protein: CASSLEPFEQFF.

This chain joins TRBV6-1 and TRBJ2-3; 9 bases map to TRBD2. The V gene's germline CDR1 is MNHNS and CDR2 SASEGT. There are 16 residues in the CDR3. The V gene end was trimmed by 2 bases and the J gene end by 4 bases; junction bases not matched to a gene: 7. CDR3 sequence: CASSERGGGVADTQYF. The CDR3 DNA is TGTGCCAGCAGTGAACGCGGCGGGGGGGTTGCAGATACGCAGTATTTT.

The V and J genes are TRBV2 and TRBJ2-2; possible D gene TRBD1, 6 bases. The CDR3 covers 15 residues. The V end was cut by 5 bases, the J end by 5 bases, with 15 bases between. CDR1 and CDR2 from the germline V gene are SNHLY and FYNNEI. The CDR3: CASSHFGQNTGELFF. The CDR3 DNA reads as TGTGCCAGCAGTCACTTCGGACAGAATACCGGGGAGCTGTTTTTT.

The J gene is TRBJ1-5, the V gene TRBV4-1; tentatively, D is TRBD1 (5 bases). The CDR3 has 15 amino acids. Germline CDR1 and CDR2: MGHRA and YSYEKL. The V and J ends lost 4 bases and 0 bases respectively, with 10 bases between them. The CDR3 is CASSPQGLSNQPQHF. The CDR3 DNA reads as TGCGCCAGCAGCCCCCAGGGTCTTAGCAATCAGCCCCAGCATTTT.